The present T cell receptor (beta chain) was sequenced within a study of beta chain features in type 1 diabetes. As for the study in general: There were approximately 100 million sorted cells examined across all samples. Study-wide results and caveats: Insertions were fewer and deletions more numerous at VDJ junctions in type 1 diabetes patients. An over-representation of cells with high TCR expression could result from cDNA sequencing.

Sort purity for all populations was recorded as exceeding 98%. This clone was seen more than once but under ten times. Its antigen remains unidentified. V shed 6 bases, J shed 5 bases, and the junction held 5 bases outside the gene matches. CDR3 size: 13 residues. The germline V gene encodes CDR1 SGHAT and CDR2 FQDESV (reference sequence). The whole isolated RNA underwent reverse transcription, so sequencing captured expressed TCRB transcripts. Method: immunoSEQ multiplex PCR; TCRdb's copy keeps in-frame clones and lacks some. Among 860,000 or so clones listed, roughly 17% were seen once. The receptor comes from a woman aged 18-35 years in good health. The sample taken for sequencing was naive CD4+ T cells from blood. The V gene is TRBV11-1, the J gene TRBJ2-5; 8 bases agree with TRBD1. CDR3 nucleotides: TGTGCCAGCAGTCGGGACAGGCGGGAGACCCAGTACTTC. Its translation: CASSRDRRETQYF.